The 9 T cell receptor beta chains below were found in one sample sequenced in a study of cytomegalovirus exposure and HLA in healthy donors. Sequenced by immunoSEQ multiplex PCR; TCRdb stores in-frame clones only, minus some. The sample has 190,000 or so clones, 84% seen once; the top ten hold around an eighth. Sequencing was carried out using PBMCs. The receptors derive from a woman aged 30 to 39 in good health and CMV-seropositive.

The chain couples TRBV19 to TRBJ1-2, with D perhaps TRBD1 (5 bases). The germline V gene encodes CDR1 LNHDA and CDR2 SQIVND (reference sequence). V lost 5 bases to trimming and J lost 5 bases, with 24 bases between them. This CDR3 is 17 amino acids long. The CDR3 loop reads CASSPNNGRGIFYGYTF. The CDR3 nucleotides are TGTGCCAGTAGTCCAAATAATGGGCGGGGGATATTTTATGGCTACACCTTC.

The rearrangement links TRBV25-1 to TRBJ2-1; the D is unclear. Germline lookup yields CDR1 MGHDK and CDR2 SYGVNS. V was pared by 5 bases and J by 14 bases, with 22 bases between. CDR3 length: 14 amino acids. This CDR3 is CASSPREASPTKFF. In DNA form, the CDR3 reads TGTGCCAGCAGTCCCCGCGAGGCCAGCCCGACCAAGTTCTTC.

The chain has TRBV9 and TRBJ1-1; 8 bases line up with TRBD1. This CDR3 has 13 amino acids. V gave up 3 bases and J gave up 5 bases; unmatched junction bases: 3. The V gene's germline CDR1 is SGDLS and CDR2 YYNGEE. CDR3 bases: TGTGCCAGCAGCGGAACAGGGGGAACTGAAGCTTTCTTT. It yields the protein CASSGTGGTEAFF.

The chain joins TRBV19 to TRBJ2-4; 8 bases fit TRBD1. V lost 4 bases and J lost 8; bases outside the gene matches: 16. Germline V CDR1 and CDR2: LNHDA, SQIVND (reference sequence). This CDR3 is built from 17 residues. The CDR3 region has the DNA TGTGCCAGTAGTAATTCGCGGACAGCGGACAGGGTGTACATTCAGTACTTC. This encodes CASSNSRTADRVYIQYF.

V is TRBV15 and J is TRBJ2-1, with 8 bases lining up with TRBD1. The ends lost 0 bases at V and 6 bases at J; junction bases unmatched: 10. The CDR3 loop spans 17 amino acids. The V gene's germline CDR1 is LNHNV and CDR2 YYDKDF (reference sequence). The CDR3 sequence: CATSRDLRGQALNEQFF. CDR3 DNA: TGTGCCACCAGCAGAGATCTGAGGGGACAGGCACTCAATGAGCAGTTCTTC.

The gene calls are TRBV28 and TRBJ2-7; 7 bases agree with TRBD1. The ends lost 6 bases at V and 1 base at J; junction bases unmatched: 9. This CDR3 has 15 amino acids. The germline gives CDR1 MDHEN, CDR2 SYDVKM. The CDR3 protein is CASSRPSRGSYEQYF. The CDR3 DNA is TGTGCCAGCAGCCGACCCTCCAGGGGGTCCTACGAGCAGTACTTC.

J is TRBJ2-3 and V is TRBV27; D is possibly TRBD2 (6 bases). The CDR3 runs 13 residues. The germline V and J ends were trimmed by 5 bases and 0 bases, with 6 bases remaining between them. CDR1 and CDR2 from the germline V gene are MNHEY and SMNVEV (reference sequence). The CDR3 loop reads CASSRGSTDTQYF. The CDR3 DNA reads TGTGCCAGCAGTCGGGGGAGCACAGATACGCAGTATTTT.

This sequence joins TRBV29-1 and TRBJ2-2, with 15 bases matching TRBD2. The germline V gene encodes CDR1 SQVTM and CDR2 ANQGSEA. This CDR3 spans 16 amino acids. V lost 3 bases to trimming and J lost 6 bases; unmatched junction nucleotides: 5. CDR3 sequence reads: CSVEGLAGGLSGELFF. The CDR3 coding sequence is TGCAGCGTTGAGGGACTAGCGGGAGGCCTCTCCGGGGAGCTGTTTTTT.

The rearrangement uses TRBV5-8 and TRBJ2-3; 10 bases fit TRBD2. The CDR3 has 14 residues. The germline CDR1 and CDR2 sequences are SGHTS and YDEGEE. The V and J ends lost 9 bases and 2 bases, in that order; junction bases with no gene match: 6. This CDR3 is CANAGLANTDTQYF. The CDR3, as DNA: TGTGCCAATGCGGGACTAGCGAACACAGATACGCAGTATTTT.